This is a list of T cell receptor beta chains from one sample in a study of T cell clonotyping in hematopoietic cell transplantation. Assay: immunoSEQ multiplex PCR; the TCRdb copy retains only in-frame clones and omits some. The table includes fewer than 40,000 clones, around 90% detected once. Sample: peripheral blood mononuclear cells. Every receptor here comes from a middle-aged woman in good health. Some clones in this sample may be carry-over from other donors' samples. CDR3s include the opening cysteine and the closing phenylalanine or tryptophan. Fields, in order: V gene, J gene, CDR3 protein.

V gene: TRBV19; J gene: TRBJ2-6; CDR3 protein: CASKAGGTSGANVLTF
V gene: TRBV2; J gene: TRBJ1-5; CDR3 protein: CASSNRDSLNQPQHF
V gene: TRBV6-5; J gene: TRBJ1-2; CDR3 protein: CASSYPRQGGYGYTF
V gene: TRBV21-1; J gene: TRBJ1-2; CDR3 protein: CASSKVWPRQQDYGYTF
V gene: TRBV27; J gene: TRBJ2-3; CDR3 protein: CASSFGPTDTQYF
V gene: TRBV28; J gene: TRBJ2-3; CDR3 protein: CASSFLARYTQYF
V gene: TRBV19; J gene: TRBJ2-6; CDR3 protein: CASSPTQGRSSGANVLTF
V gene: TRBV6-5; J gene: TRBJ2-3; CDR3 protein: CASKGPGPSGDTQYF
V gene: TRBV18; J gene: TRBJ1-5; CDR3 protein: CASSPSDRGNQPQHF
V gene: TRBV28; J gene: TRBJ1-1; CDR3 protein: CASRGGFRDTEAFF
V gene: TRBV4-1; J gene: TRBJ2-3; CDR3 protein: CASSKGLAGSTDTQYF
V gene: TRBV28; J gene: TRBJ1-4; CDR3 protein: CASSLREGNEKLFF
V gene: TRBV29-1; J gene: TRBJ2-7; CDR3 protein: CSVDLTGSGEQYF
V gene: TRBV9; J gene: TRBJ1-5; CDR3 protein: CASSKEQGPNQPQHF
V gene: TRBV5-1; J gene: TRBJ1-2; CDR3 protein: CASREQTEENYGYTF
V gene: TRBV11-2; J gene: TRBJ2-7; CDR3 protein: CASSLVGDRSYEQYF
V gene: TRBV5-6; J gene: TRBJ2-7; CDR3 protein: CASSFGTGLYEQYF
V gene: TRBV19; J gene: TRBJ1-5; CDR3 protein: CASSIERGGNQPQHF
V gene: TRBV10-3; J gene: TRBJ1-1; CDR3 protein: CAISESGQGHTEAFF
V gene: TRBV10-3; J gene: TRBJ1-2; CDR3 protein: CAISPGQGARGYTF
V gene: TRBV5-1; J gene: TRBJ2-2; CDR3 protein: CASSDDLVGELFF
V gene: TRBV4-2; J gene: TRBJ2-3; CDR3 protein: CASSLGLAGASTDTQYF
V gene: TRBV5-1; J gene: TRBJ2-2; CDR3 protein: CASSLGQGRNTGELFF
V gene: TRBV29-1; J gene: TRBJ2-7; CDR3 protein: CSVAARTGYEQYF
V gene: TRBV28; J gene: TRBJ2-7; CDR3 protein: CASRASTGYEQYF
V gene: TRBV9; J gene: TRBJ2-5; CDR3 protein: CASSEGGRARETQYF
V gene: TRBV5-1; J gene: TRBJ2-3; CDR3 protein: CASSLAKQGRDTQYF
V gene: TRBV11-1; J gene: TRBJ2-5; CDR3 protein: CASSYRQGGVQETQYF
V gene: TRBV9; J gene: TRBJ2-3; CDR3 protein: CASSWDLLSHSAQYF
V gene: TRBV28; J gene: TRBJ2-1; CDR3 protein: CASTSAGFYNEQFF
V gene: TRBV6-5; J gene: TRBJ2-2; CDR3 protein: CAISGPNTGELFF
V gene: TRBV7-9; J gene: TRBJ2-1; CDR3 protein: CASSRGQFNEQFF
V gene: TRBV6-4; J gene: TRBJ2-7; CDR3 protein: CASTLLAGGPLYEQYF
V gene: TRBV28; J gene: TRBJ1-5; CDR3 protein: CASSSNRGRGNQPQHF
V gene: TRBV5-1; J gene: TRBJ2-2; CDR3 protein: CASRYGQITGELFF
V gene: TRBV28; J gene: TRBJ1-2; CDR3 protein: CASSPPAGGGSNYGYTF
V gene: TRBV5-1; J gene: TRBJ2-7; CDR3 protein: CASSSNSGLGQYEQYF
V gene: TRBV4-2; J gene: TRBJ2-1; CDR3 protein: CASSQVRAGASNEQFF
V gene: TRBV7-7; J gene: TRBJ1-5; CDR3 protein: CASSLDPHQPQHF
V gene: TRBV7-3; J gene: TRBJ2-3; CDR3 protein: CASSLVQGGSWTDTQYF
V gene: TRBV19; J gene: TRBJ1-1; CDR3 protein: CASSIVWGMNTEAFF
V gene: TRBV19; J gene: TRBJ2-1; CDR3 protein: CASSSGRTPNREQFF
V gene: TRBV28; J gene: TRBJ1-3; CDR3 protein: CASWARTGSGGNTIYF
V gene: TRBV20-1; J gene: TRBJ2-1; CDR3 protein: CSARGPGEQFF
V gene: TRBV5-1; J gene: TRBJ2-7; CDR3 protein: CASTPPGTGDHEQYF
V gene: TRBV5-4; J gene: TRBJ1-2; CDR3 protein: CASSFAGNYGYTF
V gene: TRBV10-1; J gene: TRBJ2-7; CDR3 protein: CASSESDYEQYF
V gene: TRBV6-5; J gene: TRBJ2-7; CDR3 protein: CASSYHASYEQYF
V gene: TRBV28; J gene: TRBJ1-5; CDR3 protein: CASSWYSNQPQHF
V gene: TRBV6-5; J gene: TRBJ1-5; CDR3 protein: CASRPDPYSNQPQHF
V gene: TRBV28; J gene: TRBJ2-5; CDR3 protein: CASSLSPQGETQYF